The rows below give T cell receptor beta chains drawn from one sample of a study of cytomegalovirus exposure and HLA in healthy donors. The data were produced by immunoSEQ multiplex PCR, yet TCRdb's version contains in-frame clones alone and is incomplete. Altogether 140,000 or so clones are present, roughly three quarters being singletons, with the ten largest covering about 2.9%. Sequenced material: PBMCs. The receptors come from a female donor in good health and CMV-seronegative. Each CDR3 is given with its conserved first and last residue. D genes are given only for firm matches. Some rows have no size entry. The others give once, few or many, or a class for an expanded clone.

cdr3_nt cdr3_aa d_call clone_size j_call v_call
TGTGCCAGCATAGGGACAGGCCACTCCGGGGCCTACAATGAGCAGTTCTTC CASIGTGHSGAYNEQFF TRBD1 NA TRBJ2-1 TRBV2
TGTGCCAGTAGTATTAGACAGGGTGCGAATGAGCAGTTCTTC CASSIRQGANEQFF TRBD1 NA TRBJ2-1 TRBV19
TGTGCCAGCAGGGACAGACAGTTTCACTACGAGCAGTACTTC CASRDRQFHYEQYF NA NA TRBJ2-7 TRBV6-1
TGTGCCAGCAGTTCGCGACAGGGGTCTGAAGCTTTCTTT CASSSRQGSEAFF TRBD1 NA TRBJ1-1 TRBV6-5
TGTGCCAGCATCGGCAGGGCCCGCACTGAAGCTTTCTTT CASIGRARTEAFF NA NA TRBJ1-1 TRBV6-6
TGCGCCAGCAGCTTGGCCCCAGGGACAGGAAACACCATATATTTT CASSLAPGTGNTIYF NA NA TRBJ1-3 TRBV5-1
TGTGCCAGCAGCTTGGGGGGACCTACGGGGCCCGGGGAGCTGTTTTTT CASSLGGPTGPGELFF NA NA TRBJ2-2 TRBV11-2
TGTGCCAGCTCGTCCAGACAGGATATGAACACTGAAGCTTTCTTT CASSSRQDMNTEAFF NA NA TRBJ1-1 TRBV18
TGCAGTGCCCGGGACATTGAAGCTTTCTTT CSARDIEAFF NA NA TRBJ1-1 TRBV20-1
TGTGCCAGCAGCTTTGATCAGCGCCTCTATGGCTACACCTTC CASSFDQRLYGYTF NA NA TRBJ1-2 TRBV7-9
TGTGCCAGCAGCCCAAGCGGGAGGGATACGGACGAGCAGTACTTC CASSPSGRDTDEQYF TRBD2 NA TRBJ2-7 TRBV7-9
TGTGCCAGCAGTTCCGAGAGGGGGCGATACCTGTTTTTT CASSSERGRYLFF TRBD1 few TRBJ1-4 TRBV27
TGTGCCAGCAGTCCCCAGGGGAACACTGAAGCTTTCTTT CASSPQGNTEAFF NA NA TRBJ1-1 TRBV5-5
TGTGCCAGCAGTGAAACAGGGGCCAGGGGAGAAAAACTGTTTTTT CASSETGARGEKLFF TRBD1 NA TRBJ1-4 TRBV2
TGTGCCAGCAGCCAAGTGCGGGGGGCGGCCGAAGCTTTCTTT CASSQVRGAAEAFF NA once TRBJ1-1 TRBV14
TGTGCCAGCAGCAGTCCGGGGAACAATGAGCAGTTCTTC CASSSPGNNEQFF NA NA TRBJ2-1 TRBV28